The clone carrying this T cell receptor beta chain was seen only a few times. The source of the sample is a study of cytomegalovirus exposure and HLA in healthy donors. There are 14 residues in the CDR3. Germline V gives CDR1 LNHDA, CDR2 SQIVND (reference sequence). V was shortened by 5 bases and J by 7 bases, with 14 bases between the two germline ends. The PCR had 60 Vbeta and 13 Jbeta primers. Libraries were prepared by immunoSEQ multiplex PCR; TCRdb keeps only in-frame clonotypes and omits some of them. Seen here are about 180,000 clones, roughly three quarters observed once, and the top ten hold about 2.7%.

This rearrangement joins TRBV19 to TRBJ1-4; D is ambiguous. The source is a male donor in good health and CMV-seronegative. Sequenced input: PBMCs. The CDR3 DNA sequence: TGTGCCAGTAGTGGAGTGATGCTGGTTGAAAAACTGTTTTTT. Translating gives CASSGVMLVEKLFF.